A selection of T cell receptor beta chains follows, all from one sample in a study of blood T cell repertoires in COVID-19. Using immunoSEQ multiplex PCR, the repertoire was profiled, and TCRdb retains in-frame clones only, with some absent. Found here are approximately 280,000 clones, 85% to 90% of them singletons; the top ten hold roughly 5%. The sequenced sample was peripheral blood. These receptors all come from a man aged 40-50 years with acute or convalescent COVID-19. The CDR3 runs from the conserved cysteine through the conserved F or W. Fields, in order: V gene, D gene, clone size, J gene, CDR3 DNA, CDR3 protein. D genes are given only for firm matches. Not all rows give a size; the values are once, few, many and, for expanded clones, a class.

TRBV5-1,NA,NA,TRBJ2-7,TGCGCCAGCAGACAGGAGTTAGCCTCCTACGAGCAGTACTTC,CASRQELASYEQYF
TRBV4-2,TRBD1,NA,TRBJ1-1,TGTGCCAGCAGGGGACAGGGGTGGACTGAAGCTTTCTTT,CASRGQGWTEAFF
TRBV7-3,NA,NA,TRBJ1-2,TGTGCCAGCAGCCCCGGGGGGGGGATCGGGTATGGCTACACCTTC,CASSPGGGIGYGYTF
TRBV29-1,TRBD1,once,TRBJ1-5,TGCAGCGTGGAAGGACAGGGCTGGGGGCAGCCCCAGCATTTT,CSVEGQGWGQPQHF
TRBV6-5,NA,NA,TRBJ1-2,TGTGCCAGCAGTTCAGGGGCGCACCAACCCTATGGCTACACCTTC,CASSSGAHQPYGYTF
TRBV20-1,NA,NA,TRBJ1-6,TGCAGTGCTAGTGGCAGGGGATTTAGCTCACCCCTCCACTTT,CSASGRGFSSPLHF
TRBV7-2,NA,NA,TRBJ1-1,TGTGCCAGCAGCTTACCTAACCCGTGGGGAGCGGAAGCTTTCTTT,CASSLPNPWGAEAFF
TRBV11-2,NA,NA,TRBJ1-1,TGTGCCAGCAGCTTAGGTCAGACCAGGGGAGCTTTCTTT,CASSLGQTRGAFF
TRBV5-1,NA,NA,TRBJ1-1,TGCGCCAGCAGCTTGGATAGGTTCGGACGGGAGTTTAAAGCTTTCTTT,CASSLDRFGREFKAFF
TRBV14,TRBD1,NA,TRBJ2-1,TGTGCCAGCAGCCGGGGGACAGACTCCTACAATGAGCAGTTCTTC,CASSRGTDSYNEQFF
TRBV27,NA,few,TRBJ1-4,TGTGCCAGCAGTGCACAGTCCAGGCCAACTAATGAAAAACTGTTTTTT,CASSAQSRPTNEKLFF
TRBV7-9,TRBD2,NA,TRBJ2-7,TGTGCCAGCAGCTTAGAGCTAGCGGGGGGGCCAAAGTCCAACGAGCAGTACTTC,CASSLELAGGPKSNEQYF
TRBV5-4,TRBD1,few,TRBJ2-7,TGTGCCAGCAGCTTGGCGGGACAGGGGGGCCACGAGCAGTACTTC,CASSLAGQGGHEQYF
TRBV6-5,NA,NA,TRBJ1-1,TGTGCCAGCAGCTGGTCCGGGAGAGACACTGAAGCTTTCTTT,CASSWSGRDTEAFF
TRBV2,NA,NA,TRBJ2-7,TGTGCCAGCAGTGAAGACAGGGTGACCGAGCAGTACTTC,CASSEDRVTEQYF
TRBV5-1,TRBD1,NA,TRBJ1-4,TGCGCCAGCACCCCAGGGGGGACTAATGAAAAACTGTTTTTT,CASTPGGTNEKLFF
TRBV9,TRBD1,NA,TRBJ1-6,TGTGCCAGCAGCGTGGACAGGTCTAACTCACCCCTCCACTTT,CASSVDRSNSPLHF
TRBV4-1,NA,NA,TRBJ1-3,TGCGCCAGCAGCCAAGGAGGGGGATTTGGGTCTGGAAACACCATATATTTT,CASSQGGGFGSGNTIYF
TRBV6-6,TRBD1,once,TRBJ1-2,TGTGCCAGCAGATTCACAGGGGATGGCTACACCTTC,CASRFTGDGYTF
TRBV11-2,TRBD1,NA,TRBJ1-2,TGTGCCAGCAGCTCAATCAGGGGGCGGGGTGGCTACACCTTC,CASSSIRGRGGYTF